This TCR beta chain is from a study of T-cell memory formation after mild COVID-19. Overall study context: TCR clustering was largely donor specific.

The germline gives CDR1 SGHRS, CDR2 YFSETQ. The CDR3 covers 13 residues. This clonotype was seen ten or more times. Its antigen is as yet unknown. The junction and the germline gene differ at one end; a read error may be behind it. The 5'RACE method, run with constant-segment primers, produced TCR alpha and TCR beta cDNA libraries (carrying sample barcodes and UMIs). One entry per CDR3 protein, called by TCRdb with MiXCR from the 5' RACE reads. The table shows a few hundred thousand distinct CDR3 sequences, with 20% to 25% occurring only once. The study, taken as a whole, reports: Second-wave clones reaching peak frequency on day 37 lacked confirmed SARS-CoV-2 specificity.

This TCR was sampled from an adult woman who had mild COVID-19 (a few samples of this study predate the infection). Cell type and time point are not known. The chain links TRBV5-1 to TRBJ1-1; D is ambiguous. The sequenced sample was PBMCs or a T cell subset sorted from them (not recorded which). The CDR3 sequence: CASSLWGNTEAFF. For the CDR3, the DNA is TGTGCCAGCAGTTTATGGGGGAACACTGAAGCTTTCTTT.